These T cell receptor beta chains were read from a single sample in a study of blood T cells in healthy people across ages. MiXCR, applied by TCRdb to the 5' RACE reads, yields one record per CDR3 protein. The profile shows 700,000 to 900,000 distinct CDR3 sequences, 53% of them singletons. The sequencing sample was made of blood. The receptors here all came from a man older than 75 in good health. Each CDR3 is given with its conserved first and last residue. The size field is filled for only some rows; it gives once, few, many or a size class.

>TRBJ1-2|TRBV5-4|.
CASSGDRGSGYTF
>TRBJ2-5|TRBV5-1|few
CASSLSVGPAGETQYF
>TRBJ1-2|TRBV7-9|many
CASSLVGSYGYTF
>TRBJ2-7|TRBV21-1|many
CASSLRAGVAYEQYF
>TRBJ2-1|TRBV12-3/TRBV12-4|few
CASSPGLRQGEQFF
>TRBJ2-7|TRBV7-2|.
CASSHRDKWQQYF
>TRBJ2-7|TRBV5-1|.
CASGWGPDSYEQYF
>TRBJ2-1|TRBV5-4|.
CASSRAGAEQFF
>TRBJ2-7|TRBV28|.
CASSFASGRRSSYEQYF
>TRBJ1-5|TRBV5-5|.
CASSHAPAGEMPQHF
>TRBJ1-2|TRBV13|.
CASSFHLDRGTNYGYTF
>TRBJ1-2|TRBV5-1|few
CASSSTRNYGYTF
>TRBJ2-7|TRBV10-3|.
CASGGTSGYEQYF
>TRBJ2-7|TRBV29-1|.
CSVGGDSLSYEQYF
>TRBJ2-1|TRBV7-2|few
CASSSLARDEQFF
>TRBJ2-7|TRBV5-5|.
CASSLAGSGNEQYF
>TRBJ1-5|TRBV6-5|.
CASRRSGNSNQPQHF
>TRBJ1-4|TRBV12-3/TRBV12-4|.
CASSPYRDRGGKLFF
>TRBJ2-4|TRBV5-1|.
CASSEGQEGKNIQYF
>TRBJ2-5|TRBV29-1|few
CSVDETGLGGEQYF
>TRBJ2-5|TRBV3-1|.
CASSPWGLQQETQYF
>TRBJ2-3|TRBV5-4|.
CATRPGGEDAKQYF
>TRBJ1-6|TRBV27|once
CASTYRGTGNSPLHF
>TRBJ2-1|TRBV6-6|.
CASSYRGAAERFF
>TRBJ2-7|TRBV6-1|.
CASKQTGGPYEQYF
>TRBJ2-1|TRBV12-3/TRBV12-4|.
CASSPGTSGTNEQFF
>TRBJ2-5|TRBV3-1|many
CASSQGLAGQETQYF
>TRBJ2-2|TRBV20-1|.
CSAGKGRTGTGELFF
>TRBJ1-3|TRBV2|.
CASSEKRFSGNTIYF
>TRBJ2-1|TRBV29-1|.
CSVERTSGGGYNEQFF
>.|TRBV29-1|.
CSVGGSSYNEQYF
>TRBJ1-2|TRBV6-5|.
CASSYSGRSDGYTF
>TRBJ2-3|TRBV2|few
CAGRITDTQYF
>.|TRBV27|few
CASRDKGFYYEQYF
>TRBJ2-1|TRBV7-2|few
CASSSGLAGAGDEQFF
>TRBJ2-1|TRBV24-1|.
CATSDPRDSLYDEQFF
>TRBJ1-1|TRBV10-3|.
CAISPVISRKNTEAFF
>TRBJ2-1|TRBV7-9|.
CASSSPGVTSGRASYNEQFF
>TRBJ2-6|TRBV3-1|.
CASSLLTGATRSGANVLTF
>.|TRBV7-9|few
CASSLGTGYNEQYF
>TRBJ2-7|TRBV2|.
CASSQTGNEQYF
>TRBJ2-1|TRBV4-1|few
CASSQFPSGSFNEQFF